This TCR beta chain was retrieved from a study of spatial heterogeneity in lung cancer. Study summary: The average count in raw reads for each unique TCR and UMI combination exceeded 8.5 appearances.

V lost 3 bases to trimming and J lost 8 bases, with 17 bases between them. CDR1 DFQATT and CDR2 SNEGSKA come from the germline V gene (reference sequence). The CDR3 covers 15 residues. Time point: sample taken at primary tumor resection. A total of approximately 77 untreated early-stage non-small cell lung cancer patients served as donors. Unsorted whole RNA samples from tumor, nontumor lung or frozen PBMC were sequenced. A single record per CDR3 protein comes from TCRdb applying MiXCR to the 5' RACE reads. The table includes around 8,000 distinct CDR3 sequences, 6.5% to 9.5% detected once. The sequence derives from a male donor with early-stage non-small cell lung cancer. Specimen: PBMCs, collected at surgery. The chain joins TRBV20-1 to TRBJ1-6; no definite D call. Written as DNA, the CDR3 is TGCAGTGCTAGTGGCCTCCCGAGATCGGATTCACCCCTCCACTTT. This gives the protein CSASGLPRSDSPLHF.